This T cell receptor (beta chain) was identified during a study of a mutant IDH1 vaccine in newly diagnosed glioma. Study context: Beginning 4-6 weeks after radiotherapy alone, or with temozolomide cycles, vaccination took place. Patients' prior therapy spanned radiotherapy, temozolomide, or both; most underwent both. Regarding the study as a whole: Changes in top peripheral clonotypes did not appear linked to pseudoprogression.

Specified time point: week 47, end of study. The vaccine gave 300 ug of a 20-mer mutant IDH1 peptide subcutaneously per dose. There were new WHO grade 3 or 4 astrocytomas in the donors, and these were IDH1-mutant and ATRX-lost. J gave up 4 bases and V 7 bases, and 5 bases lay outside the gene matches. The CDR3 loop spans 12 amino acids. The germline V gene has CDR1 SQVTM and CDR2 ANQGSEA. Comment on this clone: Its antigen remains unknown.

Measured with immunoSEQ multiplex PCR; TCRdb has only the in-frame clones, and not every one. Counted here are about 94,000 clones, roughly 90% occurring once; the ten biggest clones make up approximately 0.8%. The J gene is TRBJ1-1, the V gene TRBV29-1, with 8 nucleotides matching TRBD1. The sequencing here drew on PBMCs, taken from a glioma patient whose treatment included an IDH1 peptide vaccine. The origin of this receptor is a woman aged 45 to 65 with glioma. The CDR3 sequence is CSGSDRVTEAFF. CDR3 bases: TGCAGCGGGTCGGACAGGGTCACTGAAGCTTTCTTT.